Below are 26 T cell receptor beta chains sequenced from a single sample in a study of human T cells and chemical hapten exposure. Noted time point: patch test 3, about 24 weeks after DPC sensitization. Treatment: therapeutic diphenylcyclopropenone sensitization with weekly scalp DPC. Using its own MiXCR run on the RACE reads, TCRdb lists one record per CDR3 protein. Here the sample spans some 170,000 distinct CDR3 sequences, roughly 25% being singletons. The sequences come from whole blood, collected in connection with sensitization to the hapten diphenylcyclopropenone (DPC). The receptors derive from a woman aged 18 to 35 with alopecia areata. Some clones in this sample may be carry-over from other donors' samples.

V is TRBV5-1 and J is TRBJ2-7; no reliable D call. Germline V gene sequence: CDR1 SGHRS, CDR2 YFSETQ. The germline V and J ends were trimmed by 4 bases and 4 bases, with 15 bases remaining between them. The CDR3 has 14 residues. For the CDR3, the DNA is TGCGCCAGCAGCACTACGGTCCCATCATACGAGCAGTACTTC. It specifies CASSTTVPSYEQYF. The full variable domain, completed using reference TRBV5-1 and TRBJ2-7, is KAGVTQTPRYLIKTRGQQVTLSCSPISGHRSVSWYQQTPGQGLQFLFEYFSETQRNKGNFPGRFSGRQFSNSRSEMNVSTLELGDSALYLCASSTTVPSYEQYFGPGTRLTVT.

The chain uses TRBV27 and TRBJ1-6; weak D call: TRBD1 (6 bases). The CDR3 spans 15 residues. CDR1 is MNHEY and CDR2 is SMNVEV in the germline V gene (reference sequence). V was trimmed by 5 bases and J by 5 bases, leaving 13 bases between them. The CDR3 DNA reads as TGTGCCAGCAGTCAGCAGGGGATGGATAATTCACCCCTCCACTTT. The encoded protein is CASSQQGMDNSPLHF.

This clonotype has just one count. The chain carries TRBV3-1 and TRBJ2-1, with D maybe TRBD2 (5 bases). There are 12 residues in the CDR3. Trimming cost V 2 bases and J 14 bases, with 13 bases left between them. The germline CDR1 and CDR2 sequences are LGHDT and YNNKEL (reference sequence). The CDR3 DNA follows: TGTGCCAGCAGCCAACAGGTGGGAGTCAAGTTCTTC. This translates into CASSQQVGVKFF.

The V call is TRBV6-2 or TRBV6-3, the J call TRBJ1-1; perhaps TRBD1 as D (6 bases). The CDR3 sequence is 13 residues long. Trimming removed 2 bases at V and 5 bases at J, with 9 bases between. Germline V gives CDR1 MNHEY, CDR2 SVGEGT. This chain's CDR3 is CASSYQQGTEAFF. Here the CDR3 DNA reads TGTGCCAGCAGTTACCAACAGGGTACTGAAGCTTTCTTT.

The count of this clonotype is one. This chain connects TRBV7-2 to TRBJ2-1; either TRBD1 or TRBD2 may fit D (5 bases each). Trimming pared 1 base from V and 6 bases from J, leaving 13 bases between. The CDR3 length is 15 residues. Germline CDR1 reads SGHTA; CDR2 reads FQGNSA. This CDR3 reads CASSLEFGGPNEQFF. CDR3 in DNA: TGTGCCAGCAGCTTAGAGTTTGGGGGACCCAATGAGCAGTTCTTC.

The chain joins TRBV4-2 to TRBJ2-3; 7 bases fit TRBD2. Germline V lookup: CDR1 LGHNA, CDR2 YNFKEQ. The V gene end was trimmed by 2 bases and the J gene end by 4 bases; junction bases not matched to a gene: 6. CDR3 length equals 15 residues. CDR3 protein: CASSQSGNVADTQYF. The CDR3 region has the DNA TGTGCCAGCAGCCAAAGCGGGAACGTCGCAGATACGCAGTATTTT.

This clonotype was seen a handful of times. This chain connects TRBV27 to TRBJ1-6, with D maybe TRBD1 (5 bases). Germline V gene data show CDR1 as MNHEY and CDR2 as SMNVEV (reference sequence). The V end lost 2 bases, the J end lost 11 bases, and 13 bases lay between the germline ends. The CDR3 is 14 amino acids. The CDR3 DNA follows: TGTGCCAGCAGTTTAAATAGGGTCAGGGCACCCCTCCACTTT. Amino acid sequence: CASSLNRVRAPLHF.

This clonotype was recorded many times. V and J are TRBV7-6 and TRBJ1-5; D is perhaps TRBD1 (5 bases). V was cut by 5 bases and J by 5 bases, with 10 bases left in between. Germline assignment: CDR1 SGHVS and CDR2 FNYEAQ. This CDR3 is 13 amino acids long. CDR3 bases: TGTGCCAGCAGCATAGACAGAGATCAGCCCCAGCATTTT. This translates into CASSIDRDQPQHF.

This clonotype occurred a few times. The rearrangement joins TRBV3-1 to TRBJ1-1; 12 positions match TRBD1. V was clipped by 4 bases and J by 0 bases; unmatched bases: 3. The CDR3 sequence is 16 residues long. Germline loops: CDR1 LGHDT, CDR2 YNNKEL (reference sequence). CDR3 nucleotide sequence: TGTGCCAGCAGCCCGGGACAGGGGGCTCTGAACACTGAAGCTTTCTTT. Translated: CASSPGQGALNTEAFF.

This clonotype showed up just once. The chain combines TRBV29-1 with TRBJ2-4, with D perhaps TRBD1 (6 bases). V was clipped by 0 bases and J by 5 bases, with 14 bases between them. The CDR3 sequence is 15 residues long. Germline V lookup: CDR1 SQVTM, CDR2 ANQGSEA. DNA of the CDR3: TGCAGCGTTGAAGAGGGGGCTTTAACCGAAAACATTCAGTACTTC. Protein sequence: CSVEEGALTENIQYF.

This clonotype was seen a few times. The chain has TRBV20-1 and TRBJ1-5, with D perhaps TRBD1 (5 bases). Germline CDR1 reads DFQATT; CDR2 reads SNEGSKA (reference sequence). The V and J ends lost 4 bases and 5 bases respectively, with 15 bases between them. The CDR3 loop spans 14 amino acids. The CDR3 DNA follows: TGCAGTGCTAAGGACGGGGGTCTCGATCAGCCCCAGCATTTT. Translation: CSAKDGGLDQPQHF.

V is TRBV19 and J is TRBJ2-7; D possibly corresponds to TRBD2 (5 bases). Deletions cut 5 bases from V and 0 bases from J, with 14 bases between. The CDR3 length is 15 residues. Germline loops: CDR1 LNHDA, CDR2 SQIVND (reference sequence). CDR3 DNA sequence: TGTGCCAGTAGTCGTACTAGTCATGACTCCTACGAGCAGTACTTC. It yields the protein CASSRTSHDSYEQYF.

The rearrangement joins TRBV27 to TRBJ1-5; the D is unclear. V dropped 3 bases and J dropped 10 bases, with 13 bases sitting between them. The CDR3 sequence is 13 residues long. Germline V gene sequence: CDR1 MNHEY, CDR2 SMNVEV (reference sequence). The DNA for the CDR3 is TGTGCCAGCAGTTTGAGTGAGGTGGATCCCCAGCATTTT. Protein product: CASSLSEVDPQHF.

The CDR3 here is CASSLRNLAGADTQYF. Here the CDR3 DNA reads TGTGCCAGCAGCTTAAGGAATCTAGCGGGAGCAGATACGCAGTATTTT. The chain carries TRBV11-2 and TRBJ2-3; 10 positions match TRBD2. The trim removed 2 bases at V and 4 bases at J, leaving 6 bases unmatched. Germline loops: CDR1 SGHAT, CDR2 FQNNGV. This CDR3 spans 16 amino acids.

This clonotype turned up a few times. CDR3 sequence: CASSRQGDTQYF. The CDR3 region has the DNA TGTGCCAGCTCACGACAGGGAGATACGCAGTATTTT. V gene TRBV18 combines with J gene TRBJ2-3, with TRBD1 matching 7 bases. V dropped 4 bases and J dropped 5; count of bases not matched to a gene: 0. The CDR3 has 12 amino acids. Germline V gene sequence: CDR1 KGHSH, CDR2 LQKENI.

This CDR3 reads CASSLSTGVLEQFF. In nucleotides, the CDR3 is TGTGCCAGCAGCTTATCGACAGGGGTGCTTGAGCAGTTCTTC. The genes are TRBV7-2 and TRBJ2-1; TRBD1 agrees at 8 bases. This CDR3 has 14 residues. Trimming at V came to 2 bases and at J to 9 bases, leaving 6 bases not matched to a gene. The germline CDR1 and CDR2 sequences are SGHTA and FQGNSA.

There are a few counts of this clonotype. V and J are TRBV6-2 or TRBV6-3 and TRBJ2-2; 10 bases map to TRBD2. This CDR3 is 15 amino acids long. With V trimmed by 6 bases and J by 6 bases, 7 bases remained unmatched. Germline lookup yields CDR1 MNHEY and CDR2 SVGEGT. In DNA, the CDR3 is TGTGCCAGCAGAGACCAGCGGGGGGGGGCCGGGGAGCTGTTTTTT. This gives the protein CASRDQRGGAGELFF.

The genes are TRBV6-2 or TRBV6-3 and TRBJ2-7, with a possible D match to TRBD2 (5 bases). Germline CDR1 and CDR2: MNHEY and SVGEGT. CDR3 size: 20 residues. Trimming removed 6 bases from V and 0 bases from J, with 30 bases in between. This CDR3 is CASRPDGRTSAQGSSYEQYF. Written as DNA, the CDR3 is TGTGCCAGCAGGCCCGACGGACGCACAAGCGCTCAAGGGAGCTCCTACGAGCAGTACTTC.

This chain links TRBV7-2 with TRBJ2-2; 7 bases line up with TRBD2. The CDR3 runs 16 residues. The junction had 4 bases not matched to a gene; V was cut back by 1 base and J by 2 bases. The germline V gene has CDR1 SGHTA and CDR2 FQGNSA. CDR3 loop: CASSLVGGSNTGELFF. In DNA form, the CDR3 reads TGTGCCAGCAGCTTAGTGGGAGGGTCCAACACCGGGGAGCTGTTTTTT.

This clonotype was detected only a few times. The chain couples TRBV9 to TRBJ2-2; TRBD2 aligns across 8 bases. CDR3 length equals 15 residues. Germline V gene sequence: CDR1 SGDLS, CDR2 YYNGEE. V was pared by 3 bases and J by 2 bases, with 3 bases of the junction left unmatched. The CDR3 bases are TGTGCCAGCAGCGCCAGCGGGGGTAACACCGGGGAGCTGTTTTTT. Amino acid sequence: CASSASGGNTGELFF.

This clonotype was seen only a few times. This chain uses TRBV27 with TRBJ1-6; D remains unclear. The CDR3 runs 13 residues. Trimming removed 6 bases from V and 10 bases from J, with 13 bases in between. Germline V lookup: CDR1 MNHEY, CDR2 SMNVEV (reference sequence). Here the CDR3 reads CASSLARLSPLHF. The DNA of the CDR3 is TGTGCCAGCAGCCTTGCTCGGTTGTCACCCCTCCACTTT.

This clonotype occurred a few times. This chain links TRBV9 with TRBJ2-3, with D unresolved. This CDR3 is built from 13 residues. Looked up from germline, CDR1 is SGDLS and CDR2 is YYNGEE. Trimming removed 2 bases from V and 5 bases from J, with 9 bases in between. This CDR3 is CASSVSVRDTQYF. CDR3 nucleotide sequence: TGTGCCAGCAGCGTGTCCGTCCGAGATACGCAGTATTTT.

The chain is built from TRBV7-2 and TRBJ2-4, with D unresolved. This CDR3 is 13 amino acids long. Between the trimmed V and J ends, which lost 5 bases and 11 bases, there was a span of 16 bases. Germline V CDR1 and CDR2: SGHTA, FQGNSA. Here the CDR3 reads CASSDGPKQLQYF. Written as DNA, the CDR3 is TGTGCCAGCAGCGACGGGCCAAAGCAGCTTCAGTACTTC.

This clonotype appeared a few times. V is TRBV20-1 and J is TRBJ2-2; D gene uncertain. This CDR3 has 13 amino acids. The V and J ends lost 3 bases and 1 base respectively, with 6 bases between them. Germline CDR1 DFQATT, CDR2 SNEGSKA (reference sequence). CDR3 amino acids: CSASKWNTGELFF. DNA for the CDR3: TGCAGTGCTAGCAAGTGGAACACCGGGGAGCTGTTTTTT.

The chain has TRBV29-1 and TRBJ2-7; TRBD2 is a possible D gene (6 bases). From germline, CDR1 is SQVTM and CDR2 ANQGSEA. The ends were cut back, 6 bases at V and 2 bases at J, with 14 bases in the middle. The CDR3 covers 13 residues. The CDR3 DNA follows: TGCAGCGTCCTACCCCGGGGGACCTACGAGCAGTACTTC. Its translation is CSVLPRGTYEQYF.

This clonotype is a singleton in its sample. The chain has TRBV5-1 and TRBJ1-4; 8 bases match TRBD1. The length of the CDR3 is 23 residues. Germline CDR1 is SGHRS and CDR2 is YFSETQ. The ends lost 4 bases at V and 10 bases at J; junction bases unmatched: 36. The DNA of the CDR3 is TGCGCCAGCAGCAACCCTCGTTCGACAGGGGACGGCGAGGGAAATTATGAAGCGGGAAAACTGTTTTTT. Its protein product is CASSNPRSTGDGEGNYEAGKLFF.